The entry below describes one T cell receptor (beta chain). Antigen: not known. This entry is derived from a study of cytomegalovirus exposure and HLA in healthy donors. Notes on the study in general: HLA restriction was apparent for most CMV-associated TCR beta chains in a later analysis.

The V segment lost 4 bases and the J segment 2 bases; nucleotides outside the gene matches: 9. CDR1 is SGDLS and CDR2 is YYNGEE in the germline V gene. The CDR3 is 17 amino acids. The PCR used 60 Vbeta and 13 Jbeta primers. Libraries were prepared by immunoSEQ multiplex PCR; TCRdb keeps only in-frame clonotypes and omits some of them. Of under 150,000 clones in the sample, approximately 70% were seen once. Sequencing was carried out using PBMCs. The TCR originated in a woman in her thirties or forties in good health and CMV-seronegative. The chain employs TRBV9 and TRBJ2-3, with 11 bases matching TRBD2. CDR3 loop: CASSPEGTSGLTDTQYF. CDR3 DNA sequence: TGTGCCAGCAGCCCAGAGGGGACTAGCGGACTCACAGATACGCAGTATTTT.